The entry below describes one T cell receptor (beta chain). These data originate in a study of blood T cell repertoires in COVID-19. The protocol was immunoSEQ multiplex PCR, while the TCRdb copy is restricted to in-frame clones and leaves out a portion. The table has 300,000 to 400,000 clones, around 87% seen once. This CDR3 is 14 amino acids long. Germline V gene sequence: CDR1 SGHTA, CDR2 FQGNSA. V lost 5 bases to trimming and J lost 4 bases, with 13 bases between them. V gene TRBV7-2 combines with J gene TRBJ2-3, with D possibly TRBD2 on 5 matching bases. The sequence was obtained from a woman in her 30s with acute COVID-19. The sequenced sample consisted of PBMCs or T cells enriched from blood (not recorded which). The chain's CDR3 is CASSVTSRADTQYF. CDR3 nucleotide sequence: TGTGCCAGCAGCGTTACTAGTAGGGCAGATACGCAGTATTTT.